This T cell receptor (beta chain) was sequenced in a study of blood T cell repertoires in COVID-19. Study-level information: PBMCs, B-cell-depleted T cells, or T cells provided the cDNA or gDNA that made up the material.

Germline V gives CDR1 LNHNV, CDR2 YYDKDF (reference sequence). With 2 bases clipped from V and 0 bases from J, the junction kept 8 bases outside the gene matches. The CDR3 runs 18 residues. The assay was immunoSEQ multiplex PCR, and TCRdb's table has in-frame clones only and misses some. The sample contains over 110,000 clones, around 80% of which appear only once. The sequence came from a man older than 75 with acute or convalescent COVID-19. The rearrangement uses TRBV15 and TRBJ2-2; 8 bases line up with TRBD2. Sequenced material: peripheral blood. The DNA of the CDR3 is TGTGCCACCAGCAGAAAGACTCTAGCGGGCGCGAACACCGGGGAGCTGTTTTTT. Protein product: CATSRKTLAGANTGELFF.